This T cell receptor beta chain came from a study of T cell responses to AZD1222 COVID-19 vaccine. Regarding the study as a whole: CD4 TCRs associated with vaccination spanned spike, dominating at 160-218 and 743-854.

Data came from immunoSEQ multiplex PCR; TCRdb stores just in-frame clones and leaves some out. The repertoire holds some 170,000 clones, with 85% to 90% as singletons. Comments on this clone: Its target is unknown.

Germline-derived CDR1 and CDR2 are MNHEY and SVGAGI. This CDR3 region has 13 residues. Between the trimmed V and J ends, which lost 8 bases and 1 base, there was a span of 11 bases. This clonotype originated in an adult in good health. This sequence joins TRBV6-5 and TRBJ1-2; D unresolved. The sample in question was peripheral blood, obtained on day 0 of AZD1222 vaccination. Here the CDR3 reads CASGPGGNYGYTF. CDR3 DNA sequence: TGTGCCAGCGGCCCGGGAGGTAACTATGGCTACACCTTC.